This is a list of T cell receptor beta chains from one sample in a study of spatial heterogeneity in lung cancer. Using its own MiXCR run on the 5' RACE reads, TCRdb lists one record per CDR3 protein. The sample includes about 110,000 distinct CDR3 sequences, under 14% of them seen just once. This specimen was PBMCs, taken at follow-up. All receptors derive from a female donor with early-stage non-small cell lung cancer. The CDR3 runs from the conserved cysteine through the conserved F or W. A D gene is named only where the DNA matches it firmly. The size field is filled for only some rows; it gives once, few, many or a size class.

V gene: TRBV24-1; J gene: TRBJ2-1; D gene: -; clone size: -; CDR3 protein: CATGTTNGNEQFF; CDR3 DNA: TGTGCCACCGGGACGACTAACGGGAATGAGCAGTTCTTC
V gene: TRBV3-1; J gene: TRBJ2-3; D gene: TRBD2; clone size: few; CDR3 protein: CASSQDLSAGGTDTQYF; CDR3 DNA: TGTGCCAGCAGCCAAGATCTGTCGGCGGGAGGGACAGATACGCAGTATTTT
V gene: TRBV30; J gene: TRBJ1-2; D gene: TRBD1; clone size: -; CDR3 protein: CAWSTTGQYGYTF; CDR3 DNA: TGTGCCTGGAGTACGACAGGGCAGTATGGCTACACCTTC
V gene: TRBV19; J gene: TRBJ1-5; D gene: -; clone size: few; CDR3 protein: CASSMVWGNQPQHF; CDR3 DNA: TGTGCCAGTAGTATGGTCTGGGGTAATCAGCCCCAGCATTTT
V gene: TRBV28; J gene: TRBJ2-5; D gene: TRBD1; clone size: few; CDR3 protein: CASSLRGTGGTTQYF; CDR3 DNA: TGTGCCAGCAGTTTAAGGGGGACAGGGGGGACAACCCAGTACTTC
V gene: TRBV7-3; J gene: TRBJ2-4; D gene: -; clone size: few; CDR3 protein: CASSLFPSFGDIQYF; CDR3 DNA: TGTGCCAGCAGCTTATTTCCCTCATTTGGAGACATTCAGTACTTC
V gene: TRBV6-1; J gene: TRBJ2-5; D gene: TRBD2; clone size: few; CDR3 protein: CASSEALRASGTGETQYF; CDR3 DNA: TGTGCCAGCAGTGAAGCGCTTCGGGCTAGCGGGACCGGAGAGACCCAGTACTTC
V gene: TRBV29-1; J gene: TRBJ2-3; D gene: -; clone size: many; CDR3 protein: CSVVQGFGTDTQYF; CDR3 DNA: TGCAGCGTGGTCCAGGGTTTCGGCACAGATACGCAGTATTTT
V gene: TRBV7-2; J gene: TRBJ2-3; D gene: -; clone size: -; CDR3 protein: CASSLDLTGRTDTQYF; CDR3 DNA: TGTGCCAGCAGCCTGGACCTTACAGGCCGCACAGATACGCAGTATTTT
V gene: TRBV2; J gene: TRBJ1-1; D gene: TRBD1; clone size: few; CDR3 protein: CASSADGQGAEAFF; CDR3 DNA: TGTGCCAGCAGTGCTGACGGACAGGGGGCTGAAGCTTTCTTT
V gene: TRBV28; J gene: TRBJ2-4; D gene: -; clone size: many; CDR3 protein: CASSPPGDLRIQYF; CDR3 DNA: TGTGCCAGCAGCCCCCCGGGGGACCTCCGCATTCAGTACTTC
V gene: TRBV18; J gene: TRBJ1-2; D gene: -; clone size: few; CDR3 protein: CASSPDRNRDYTF; CDR3 DNA: TGTGCCAGCTCTCCTGACCGAAACCGCGACTACACCTTC
V gene: TRBV5-1; J gene: TRBJ1-2; D gene: -; clone size: few; CDR3 protein: CASSPGTDPGYTF; CDR3 DNA: TGCGCCAGCAGCCCCGGGACGGATCCTGGCTACACCTTC
V gene: TRBV4-2; J gene: TRBJ2-1; D gene: -; clone size: -; CDR3 protein: CASSPIADLNYNEQFF; CDR3 DNA: TGTGCCAGCAGCCCTATAGCGGATCTCAATTACAATGAGCAGTTCTTC
V gene: TRBV3-1; J gene: TRBJ1-1; D gene: -; clone size: -; CDR3 protein: CASRNTLTGNLNTEAFF; CDR3 DNA: TGTGCCAGCAGAAATACATTAACAGGGAATTTGAACACTGAAGCTTTCTTT
V gene: TRBV20-1; J gene: TRBJ2-7; D gene: -; clone size: few; CDR3 protein: CSASLLYEQYF; CDR3 DNA: TGCAGTGCTAGCTTACTATACGAGCAGTACTTC
V gene: TRBV6-1; J gene: TRBJ1-2; D gene: -; clone size: many; CDR3 protein: CASSVVQGSGYTF; CDR3 DNA: TGTGCCAGCAGTGTAGTACAGGGTTCCGGCTACACCTTC
V gene: TRBV29-1; J gene: TRBJ1-2; D gene: -; clone size: -; CDR3 protein: CSVAIPANYGYTF; CDR3 DNA: TGCAGCGTTGCGATCCCAGCTAACTATGGCTACACCTTC
V gene: TRBV4-2; J gene: TRBJ2-7; D gene: TRBD1; clone size: few; CDR3 protein: CASSQQDREVYEQYF; CDR3 DNA: TGTGCCAGCAGCCAACAGGACAGGGAGGTATACGAGCAGTACTTC
V gene: TRBV9; J gene: TRBJ1-3; D gene: -; clone size: few; CDR3 protein: CASSVGGGPGNTIYF; CDR3 DNA: TGTGCCAGCAGCGTAGGCGGGGGGCCTGGAAACACCATATATTTT
V gene: TRBV20-1; J gene: TRBJ1-4; D gene: -; clone size: -; CDR3 protein: CSARVSTATNEKLFF; CDR3 DNA: TGCAGTGCTAGAGTCTCGACAGCAACTAATGAAAAACTGTTTTTT
V gene: TRBV3-1; J gene: TRBJ1-1; D gene: -; clone size: -; CDR3 protein: CASSLQTSNTEAFF; CDR3 DNA: TGTGCCAGCAGCCTACAGACCTCGAACACTGAAGCTTTCTTT
V gene: TRBV27; J gene: TRBJ1-3; D gene: TRBD1; clone size: few; CDR3 protein: CASSLDRQTGNTIYF; CDR3 DNA: TGTGCCAGCAGTTTGGACAGGCAAACCGGAAACACCATATATTTT
V gene: TRBV6-2/TRBV6-3; J gene: TRBJ2-2; D gene: -; clone size: many; CDR3 protein: CASKGFQGNTGELFF; CDR3 DNA: TGTGCCAGCAAGGGTTTTCAGGGGAACACCGGGGAGCTGTTTTTT
V gene: TRBV29-1; J gene: TRBJ1-5; D gene: -; clone size: few; CDR3 protein: CSVEQGLGQPQHF; CDR3 DNA: TGCAGCGTTGAACAGGGCTTAGGTCAGCCCCAGCATTTT